This entry concerns a single T cell receptor beta chain. Antigen: not known. Its ends do not fully match the called genes, so a read error is possible. These data belong to a study of blood T cells in healthy people across ages. Study results and caveats: PBMCs were not sorted, which prevented a conclusive comparison of naive versus antigen-experienced cells.

The length of the CDR3 is 15 residues. Germline V lookup: CDR1 SNHLY, CDR2 FYNNEI. Primers used in a second PCR of roughly 7 to 11 cycles were a sample-barcoded 5' primer and a J-beta primer mix. In TCRdb, the 5' RACE reads were re-called with MiXCR into one record per CDR3 protein. The sample shows approximately 1.5 million distinct CDR3 sequences, about 35% of them seen only once. J is TRBJ2-3 and V is TRBV2; tentatively, D is TRBD2 (5 bases). The receptor comes from a woman in her 30s in good health. Source material: blood. CDR3 nucleotide sequence: TGTGCCAGCAGGAGGGAAGGTTTTGACACAGATACGCGGTATTTT. The encoded protein is CASRREGFDTDTRYF.